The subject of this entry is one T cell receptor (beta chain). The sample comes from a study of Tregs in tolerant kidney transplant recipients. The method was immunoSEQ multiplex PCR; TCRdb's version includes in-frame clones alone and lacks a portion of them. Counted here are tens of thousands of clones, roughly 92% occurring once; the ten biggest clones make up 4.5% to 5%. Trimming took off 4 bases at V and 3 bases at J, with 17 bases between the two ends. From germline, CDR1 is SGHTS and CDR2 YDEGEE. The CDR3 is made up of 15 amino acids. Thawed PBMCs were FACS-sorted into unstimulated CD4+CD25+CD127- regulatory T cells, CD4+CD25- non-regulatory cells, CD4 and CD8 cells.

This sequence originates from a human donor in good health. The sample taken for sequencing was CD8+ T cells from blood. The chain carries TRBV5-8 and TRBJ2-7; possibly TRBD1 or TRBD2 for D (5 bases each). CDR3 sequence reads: CASSDRDGWFYEQYF. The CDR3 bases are TGTGCCAGCAGCGATAGGGACGGGTGGTTCTACGAGCAGTACTTC.